This TCR beta chain was sequenced for a study of shared clonotypes between healthy human individuals. CDR3 length: 19 residues. CDR1 and CDR2 (germline): SEHNR, FQNEAQ (reference sequence). Only in-frame clones appear in the TCRdb table, and some are missing; sequencing was by immunoSEQ multiplex PCR. The sample includes 2,500,000 or so clones, 90% to 95% seen only once; the top ten take approximately 0.35%. With respect to this clone: One end of the junction fails to match germline, which may point to a read error.

This receptor was taken from a man aged 18 to 30 in good health. Some clones in this sample may be carry-over from other donors' samples. The source material was naive CD4+ T cells from PBMCs. Subset in this sample: CD45RA+ positively selected. The chain links TRBV7-9 to TRBJ2-7, with 11 positions matching TRBD2. CDR3 protein: CASSLAPISGRAALVPLPF. The CDR3 coding sequence is TGTGCCAGCAGCTTAGCGCCTATTAGCGGGAGGGCCGCCCTGGTCCCCCTCCCCTTC. Complete variable domain (other parts from reference TRBV7-9 and TRBJ2-7): DTGVSQNPRHKITKRGQNVTFRCDPISEHNRLYWYRQTLGQGPEFLTYFQNEAQLEKSRLLSDRFSAERPKGSFSTLEIQRTEQGDSAMYLCASSLAPISGRAALVPLPFGPGTRLTVT.